The source of this TCR beta chain is a study of cytomegalovirus exposure and HLA in healthy donors. Findings and limits, study-wide: According to a subsequent analysis, TCR clusters identified in the first cohort showed a tendency to co-occur across the roughly 110 validation repertoires.

Germline V gene lookup returns CDR1 LGHNA and CDR2 YSLEER. This CDR3 comprises 16 residues. J was trimmed by 0 bases and V by 2 bases; bases with no gene match: 1. Generated by immunoSEQ multiplex PCR, the TCRdb table keeps only in-frame clones and is missing some. The sample shows 70,000 to 80,000 clones, around 94% of them seen only once. Of note for this clone: What it binds is not known.

The clonotype comes from a woman between 18 and 29 years old in good health and CMV-seronegative. The specimen was PBMCs. The V call is TRBV4-3, the J call TRBJ2-1; the match to TRBD1 covers 10 bases. The DNA of the CDR3 is TGCGCCAGCAGCCAACGGGACAGGGGCTCCTACAATGAGCAGTTCTTC. Protein: CASSQRDRGSYNEQFF.